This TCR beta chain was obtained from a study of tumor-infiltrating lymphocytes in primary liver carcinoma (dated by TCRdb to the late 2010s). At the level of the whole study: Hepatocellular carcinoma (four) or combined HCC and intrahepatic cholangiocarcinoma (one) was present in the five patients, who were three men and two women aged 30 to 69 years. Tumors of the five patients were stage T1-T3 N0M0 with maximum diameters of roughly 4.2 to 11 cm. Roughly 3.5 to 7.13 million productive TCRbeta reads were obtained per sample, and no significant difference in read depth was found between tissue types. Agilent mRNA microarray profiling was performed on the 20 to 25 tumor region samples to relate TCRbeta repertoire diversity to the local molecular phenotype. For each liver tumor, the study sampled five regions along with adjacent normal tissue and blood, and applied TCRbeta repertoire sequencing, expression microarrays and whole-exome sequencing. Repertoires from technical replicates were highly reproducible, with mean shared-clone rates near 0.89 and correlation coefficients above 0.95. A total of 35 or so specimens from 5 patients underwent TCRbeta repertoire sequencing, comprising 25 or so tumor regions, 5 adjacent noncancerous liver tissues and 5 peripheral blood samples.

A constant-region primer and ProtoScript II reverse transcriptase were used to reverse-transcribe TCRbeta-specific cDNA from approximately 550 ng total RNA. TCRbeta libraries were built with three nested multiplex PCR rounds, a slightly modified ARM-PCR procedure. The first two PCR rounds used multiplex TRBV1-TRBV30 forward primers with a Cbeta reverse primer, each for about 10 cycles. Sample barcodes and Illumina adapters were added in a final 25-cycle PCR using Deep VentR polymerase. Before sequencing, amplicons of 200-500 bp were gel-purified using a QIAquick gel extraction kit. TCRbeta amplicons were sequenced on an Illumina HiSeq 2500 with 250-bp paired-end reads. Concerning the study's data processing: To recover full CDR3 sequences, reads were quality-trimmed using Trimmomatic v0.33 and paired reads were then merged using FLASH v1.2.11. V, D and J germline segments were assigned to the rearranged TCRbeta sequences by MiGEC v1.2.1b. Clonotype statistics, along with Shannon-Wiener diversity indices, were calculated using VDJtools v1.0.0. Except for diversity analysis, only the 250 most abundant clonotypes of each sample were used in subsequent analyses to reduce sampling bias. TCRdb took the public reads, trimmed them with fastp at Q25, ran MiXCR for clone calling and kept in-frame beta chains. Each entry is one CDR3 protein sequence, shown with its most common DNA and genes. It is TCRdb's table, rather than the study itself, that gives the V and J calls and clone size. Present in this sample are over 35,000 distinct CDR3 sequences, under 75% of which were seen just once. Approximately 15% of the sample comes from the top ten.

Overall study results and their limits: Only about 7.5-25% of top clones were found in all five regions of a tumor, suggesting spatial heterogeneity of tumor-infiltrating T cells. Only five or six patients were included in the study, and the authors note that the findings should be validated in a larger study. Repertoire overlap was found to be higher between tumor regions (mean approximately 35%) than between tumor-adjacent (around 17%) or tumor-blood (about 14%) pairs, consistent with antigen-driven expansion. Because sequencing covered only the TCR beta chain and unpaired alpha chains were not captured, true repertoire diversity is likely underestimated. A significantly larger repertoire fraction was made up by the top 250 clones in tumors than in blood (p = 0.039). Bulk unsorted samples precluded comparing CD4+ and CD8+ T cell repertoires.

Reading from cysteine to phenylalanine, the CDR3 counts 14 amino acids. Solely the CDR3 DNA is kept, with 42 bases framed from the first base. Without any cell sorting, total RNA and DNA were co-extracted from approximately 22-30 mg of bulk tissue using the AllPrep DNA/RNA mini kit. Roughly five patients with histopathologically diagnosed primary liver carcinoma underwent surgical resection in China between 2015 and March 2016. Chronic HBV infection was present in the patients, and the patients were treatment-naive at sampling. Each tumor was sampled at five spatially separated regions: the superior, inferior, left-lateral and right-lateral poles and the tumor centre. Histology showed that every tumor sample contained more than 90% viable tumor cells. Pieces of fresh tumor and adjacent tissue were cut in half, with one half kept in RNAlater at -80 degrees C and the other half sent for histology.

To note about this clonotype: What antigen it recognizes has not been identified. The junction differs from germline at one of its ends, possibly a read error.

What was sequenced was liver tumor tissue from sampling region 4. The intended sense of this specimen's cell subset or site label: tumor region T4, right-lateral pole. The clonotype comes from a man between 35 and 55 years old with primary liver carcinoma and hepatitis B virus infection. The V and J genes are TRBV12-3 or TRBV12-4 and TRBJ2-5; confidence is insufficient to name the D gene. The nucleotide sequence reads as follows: TGTGCCAGTAGTTTAGAGCGTACCAGGGAGACCCAGTACTTC. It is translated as CASSLERTRETQYF.